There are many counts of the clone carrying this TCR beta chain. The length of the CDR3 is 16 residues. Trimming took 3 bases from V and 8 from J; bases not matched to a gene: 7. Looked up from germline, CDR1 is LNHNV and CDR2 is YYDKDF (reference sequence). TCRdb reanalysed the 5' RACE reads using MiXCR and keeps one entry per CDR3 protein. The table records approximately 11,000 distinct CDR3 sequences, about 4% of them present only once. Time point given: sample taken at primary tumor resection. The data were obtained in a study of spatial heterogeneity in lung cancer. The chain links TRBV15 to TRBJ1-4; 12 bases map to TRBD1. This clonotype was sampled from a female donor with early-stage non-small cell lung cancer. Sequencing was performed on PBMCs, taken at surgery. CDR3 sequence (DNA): TGTGCCACCAGCAGTGCCGGGACAGGGGGCCGGGAAAAACTGTTTTTT. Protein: CATSSAGTGGREKLFF.